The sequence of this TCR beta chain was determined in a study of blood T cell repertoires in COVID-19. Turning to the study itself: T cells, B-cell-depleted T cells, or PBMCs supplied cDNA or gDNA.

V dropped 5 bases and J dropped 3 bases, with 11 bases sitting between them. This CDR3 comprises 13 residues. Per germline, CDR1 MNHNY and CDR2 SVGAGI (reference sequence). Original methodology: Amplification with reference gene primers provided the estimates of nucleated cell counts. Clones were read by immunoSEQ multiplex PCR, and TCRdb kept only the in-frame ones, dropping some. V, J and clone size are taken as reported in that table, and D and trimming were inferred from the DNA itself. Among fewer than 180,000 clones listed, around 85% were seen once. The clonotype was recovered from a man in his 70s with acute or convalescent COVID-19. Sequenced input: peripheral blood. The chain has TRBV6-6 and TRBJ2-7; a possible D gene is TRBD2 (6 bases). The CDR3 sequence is CASSHLGGYEQYF. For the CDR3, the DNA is TGTGCCAGCAGTCACCTCGGGGGCTACGAGCAGTACTTC.